Following are 28 T cell receptor beta chains from one sample sequenced in a study of PD-L1 blockade in urothelial cancer. Time point of the sample: peripheral blood 6 weeks after treatment start. Sequencing was performed with immunoSEQ multiplex PCR; in TCRdb, only in-frame clones are kept and a portion is missing. The sample shows approximately 120,000 clones, about 84% of them seen only once. The sequencing used PBMCs, collected around atezolizumab (anti-PD-L1) treatment. These receptors originate from a man in his fifties with urothelial cancer.

The chain combines TRBV6-5 with TRBJ1-2, with 11 bases fitting TRBD1. Germline-derived CDR1 and CDR2 are MNHEY and SVGAGI. Unmatched junction bases numbered 10, after V lost 6 bases and J lost 13 bases. The CDR3 loop spans 13 amino acids. The CDR3, as DNA: TGTGCCAGCAGAAAGGGACAGGGGGAGCGTGGCACCTTC. It specifies CASRKGQGERGTF.

The rearrangement joins TRBV1 to TRBJ1-4. TRBV1 is classified as a pseudogene. The CDR3 consists of 14 residues. The CDR3 coding sequence is TGCACCAGCAGCCAAGATACCCGCGATGAAAAACTGTTTTTT. Protein: CTSSQDTRDEKLFF.

The chain employs TRBV5-6 and TRBJ1-5, with D possibly matching TRBD1 (6 bases). The CDR3 loop spans 15 amino acids. V was shortened by 3 bases and J by 0 bases, with 10 bases between the two germline ends. Germline loops: CDR1 SGHDT, CDR2 YYEEEE. The CDR3, as DNA: TGTGCCAGCAGCTCATACAGGGCTAGCAATCAGCCCCAGCATTTT. Translation: CASSSYRASNQPQHF.

The chain employs TRBV18 and TRBJ1-4, with TRBD1 as a possible D gene (6 bases). This CDR3 comprises 13 residues. Per germline, CDR1 KGHSH and CDR2 LQKENI. The V end lost 4 bases, the J end lost 5 bases, and 8 bases lay between the germline ends. In nucleotides, the CDR3 is TGTGCCAGCTCACATGACAGGAATGAAAAACTGTTTTTT. Protein: CASSHDRNEKLFF.

The chain has TRBV6-5 and TRBJ1-3; 8 nucleotides agree with TRBD1. V lost 6 bases, J lost 2 bases, and 6 bases stayed unmatched. Germline V gene lookup returns CDR1 MNHEY and CDR2 SVGAGI. This CDR3 contains 15 residues. The CDR3: CASSRGTGPGNTIYF. CDR3 nucleotide sequence: TGTGCCAGCAGCCGCGGGACAGGTCCTGGAAACACCATATATTTT.

The gene calls are TRBV9 and TRBJ1-1; TRBD1 matches at 7 bases. The ends lost 0 bases at V and 1 base at J; junction bases unmatched: 6. This CDR3 comprises 16 residues. CDR1 and CDR2 (germline): SGDLS, YYNGEE. CDR3 nucleotide sequence: TGTGCCAGCAGCGTAGGCATCGGGACAGCGAACACTGAAGCTTTCTTT. Amino acid sequence: CASSVGIGTANTEAFF.

The J gene is TRBJ2-7, the V gene TRBV7-9, with D tentatively TRBD2 (6 bases). This CDR3 is 15 amino acids long. Trimming took 1 base from V and 0 from J, leaving 10 bases between them. From germline, CDR1 is SEHNR and CDR2 FQNEAQ (reference sequence). The CDR3 sequence is CASSLVAGSSYEQYF. CDR3 bases: TGTGCCAGCAGCTTAGTTGCGGGGAGCTCCTACGAGCAGTACTTC.

The chain is built from TRBV4-2 and TRBJ2-3; 7 bases match TRBD2. The germline CDR1 and CDR2 sequences are LGHNA and YNFKEQ. Germline trimming cut 0 bases from V and 1 base from J; bases unmatched to any gene: 4. The CDR3 sequence is 16 residues long. The CDR3 DNA is TGTGCCAGCAGCCAAGAAACCACTAGCGGCACAGATACGCAGTATTTT. It codes for CASSQETTSGTDTQYF.

J is TRBJ2-1 and V is TRBV5-8; 10 positions agree with TRBD2. Per the germline V gene, CDR1 is SGHTS and CDR2 is YDEGEE. Losses at the gene ends were 3 bases for V and 3 bases for J; bases not matched to a gene: 3. The CDR3 covers 15 residues. The CDR3 DNA is TGTGCCAGCAGCTACCTAGCGGGAGTCTACAATGAGCAGTTCTTC. Translating it yields CASSYLAGVYNEQFF.

In its sample, this clone was seen once. This rearrangement joins TRBV11-2 to TRBJ1-2; perhaps TRBD1 as D (5 bases). Trimming cost V 2 bases and J 1 base, with 11 bases left between them. Germline values: CDR1 SGHAT, CDR2 FQNNGV. The CDR3 runs to 15 residues. In DNA form, the CDR3 reads TGTGCCAGCAGCTTATCCGGGGGTTTTAACTATGGCTACACCTTC. Encoded protein: CASSLSGGFNYGYTF.

The chain has TRBV10-3 and TRBJ2-2; D perhaps matches TRBD1 (6 bases). The V end lost 1 base, the J end lost 3 bases, and 9 bases lay between the germline ends. Germline V gene sequence: CDR1 ENHRY, CDR2 SYGVKD. The CDR3 spans 15 residues. The CDR3 is CAISELTGYTGELFF. Written as DNA, the CDR3 is TGTGCCATCAGTGAGTTAACAGGGTACACCGGGGAGCTGTTTTTT.

This clone was counted a single time. The rearrangement links TRBV30 to TRBJ1-3; D ambiguous. The CDR3 length is 12 residues. Germline V lookup: CDR1 GTSNPN, CDR2 SVGIG (reference sequence). CDR3 in amino acids: CGLQFSGNTIYF. For the CDR3, the DNA is TGTGGGTTGCAGTTCTCTGGAAACACCATATATTTT.

This clone has just one count. The gene calls are TRBV7-8 and TRBJ2-1; 12 bases map to TRBD1. CDR1 is SGHVS and CDR2 is FQNEAQ in the germline V gene. There are 15 residues in the CDR3. Germline trimming cut 3 bases from V and 7 bases from J; bases unmatched to any gene: 4. CDR3 residues: CASSFKGQGANEQFF. In nucleotides, the CDR3 is TGTGCCAGCAGCTTCAAGGGACAGGGGGCAAATGAGCAGTTCTTC. Full variable domain (missing parts from reference TRBV7-8 and TRBJ2-1): GAGVSQSPRYKVAKRGQDVALRCDPISGHVSLFWYQQALGQGPEFLTYFQNEAQLDKSGLPSDRFFAERPEGSVSTLKIQRTQQEDSAVYLCASSFKGQGANEQFFGPGTRLTVL.

J is TRBJ1-5 and V is TRBV19; a possible D gene is TRBD1 (6 bases). There are 15 residues in the CDR3. Trimming pared 6 bases from V and 4 bases from J, leaving 16 bases between. The germline gives CDR1 LNHDA, CDR2 SQIVND (reference sequence). The CDR3 here is CASSTVQGMNQPQHF. For the CDR3, the DNA is TGTGCCAGTAGCACGGTACAGGGTATGAATCAGCCCCAGCATTTT.

V usage is TRBV4-2 and J usage is TRBJ2-7; 10 bases are shared with TRBD1. Germline V gives CDR1 LGHNA, CDR2 YNFKEQ. This CDR3 spans 17 amino acids. V shed 0 bases and J 4 bases; nucleotides not matched to a gene: 9. This CDR3 reads CASSQDWRPGQGYEQYF. The CDR3 nucleotides read TGTGCCAGCAGCCAAGATTGGCGCCCGGGACAGGGGTACGAGCAGTACTTC.

This chain uses TRBV4-2 with TRBJ2-3; D unclear. The CDR3 has 14 amino acids. The V end was cut by 1 base, the J end by 0 bases, with 5 bases between. Looked up from germline, CDR1 is LGHNA and CDR2 is YNFKEQ. The CDR3 sequence: CASSQGHSTDTQYF. For the CDR3, the DNA is TGTGCCAGCAGCCAAGGTCATAGCACAGATACGCAGTATTTT.

The chain has TRBV25-1 and TRBJ2-1; no reliable D call. V gave up 2 bases and J gave up 6 bases, with 2 bases separating them. The CDR3 length is 11 residues. Looked up from germline, CDR1 is MGHDK and CDR2 is SYGVNS. The CDR3 protein is CASSELNEQFF. CDR3 nucleotides: TGTGCCAGCAGTGAACTCAATGAGCAGTTCTTC.

This clone was seen a few times. J is TRBJ1-1 and V is TRBV9, with D hard to call. There are 15 residues in the CDR3. In germline, CDR1 is SGDLS, CDR2 YYNGEE. The V end was cut by 1 base, the J end by 6 bases, with 16 bases between. The CDR3 coding sequence is TGTGCCAGCAGCGTAACTGAGGGAATGAATTCTGAAGCTTTCTTT. This encodes CASSVTEGMNSEAFF.

V usage is TRBV5-5 and J usage is TRBJ1-1; 12 bases match TRBD1. J gave up 4 bases and V 5 bases, and 9 bases lay outside the gene matches. From germline, CDR1 is SGHKS and CDR2 YYEKEE (reference sequence). The CDR3 totals 16 residues. CDR3 residues: CASREGQGALFTEAFF. In DNA, the CDR3 is TGTGCCAGCAGGGAGGGACAGGGGGCACTGTTCACTGAAGCTTTCTTT.

V usage is TRBV7-3 and J usage is TRBJ2-1; no definite D call. CDR1 and CDR2 (germline): SGHTA, FQGTGA. This CDR3 spans 19 amino acids. Trimming removed 2 bases from V and 0 bases from J, with 20 bases in between. In nucleotides, the CDR3 is TGTGCCAGCAGCTTACTACCACTATACCCTCAGAGCTCCTACAATGAGCAGTTCTTC. As protein: CASSLLPLYPQSSYNEQFF.

The chain is built from TRBV28 and TRBJ1-6, with 8 nucleotides matching TRBD1. The length of the CDR3 is 14 residues. Germline V lookup: CDR1 MDHEN, CDR2 SYDVKM. V lost 5 bases to trimming and J lost 12 bases; unmatched junction nucleotides: 9. The CDR3 loop is CASSHGQGIGPLHF. CDR3 sequence (DNA): TGTGCCAGCAGTCATGGACAGGGTATAGGACCCCTCCACTTT.

The V and J genes are TRBV2 and TRBJ2-5, with 7 bases aligning to TRBD2. Germline loops: CDR1 SNHLY, CDR2 FYNNEI. After removal of 2 bases from V and 7 bases from J, the junction contained 4 bases not matched to a gene. The CDR3 loop spans 13 amino acids. The CDR3 DNA is TGTGCCAGCAGTGAACTAGCGGATAGGACCCAGTACTTC. Protein product: CASSELADRTQYF.

V is TRBV12-2 and J is TRBJ2-3; the listed D gene, TRBD2, was not tested against the DNA. TRBV12-2 is given as a pseudogene. The CDR3 runs to 17 residues. CDR3 loop: CASRLPLLAGNTDTQYF. The CDR3 nucleotides are TGTGCAAGTCGCTTACCCTTACTAGCGGGGAACACAGATACGCAGTATTTT.

The chain uses TRBV2 and TRBJ1-1; 7 nucleotides match TRBD1. With 8 bases clipped from V and 11 bases from J, the junction kept 8 bases outside the gene matches. The CDR3 has 11 amino acids. The germline V gene encodes CDR1 SNHLY and CDR2 FYNNEI. In DNA form, the CDR3 reads TGTGCCAGCGACAGGGAACAGGCGGCTTTCTTT. Translated, it gives CASDREQAAFF.

The chain couples TRBV19 to TRBJ2-1; D not resolved. Germline values: CDR1 LNHDA, CDR2 SQIVND (reference sequence). Trimming pared 7 bases from V and 7 bases from J, leaving 17 bases between. This CDR3 comprises 14 residues. CDR3 sequence: CASTPPGGLNEQFF. CDR3 coding DNA: TGTGCCAGTACCCCCCCGGGTGGGTTGAATGAGCAGTTCTTC.

This chain connects TRBV21-1 to TRBJ2-1; the table's D gene call, TRBD1, was not cross checked with the DNA. TRBV21-1 is noted as a pseudogene. The CDR3 has 14 residues. CDR3 DNA sequence: TGTGCCAGCAGCCCCCACACACCAGGGAATGAGCAGTTCTTC. Amino acids: CASSPHTPGNEQFF.

The genes are TRBV5-4 and TRBJ2-7; no definite D call. CDR3 length equals 13 residues. V lost 4 bases and J lost 6, with 14 bases in between. CDR1 SGHNT and CDR2 YYREEE come from the germline V gene (reference sequence). CDR3 region: CASSPQDIGEQYF. For the CDR3, the DNA is TGTGCCAGCAGCCCGCAAGACATTGGCGAGCAGTACTTC.

The chain is built from TRBV27 and TRBJ2-7; TRBD2 matches 7 bases. This CDR3 comprises 16 residues. With V trimmed by 0 bases and J by 3 bases, 8 bases remained unmatched. Per germline, CDR1 MNHEY and CDR2 SMNVEV (reference sequence). CDR3 residues: CASSLSGGSSIYEQYF. The CDR3 DNA is TGTGCCAGCAGTTTATCTGGCGGGAGTTCTATCTACGAGCAGTACTTC.